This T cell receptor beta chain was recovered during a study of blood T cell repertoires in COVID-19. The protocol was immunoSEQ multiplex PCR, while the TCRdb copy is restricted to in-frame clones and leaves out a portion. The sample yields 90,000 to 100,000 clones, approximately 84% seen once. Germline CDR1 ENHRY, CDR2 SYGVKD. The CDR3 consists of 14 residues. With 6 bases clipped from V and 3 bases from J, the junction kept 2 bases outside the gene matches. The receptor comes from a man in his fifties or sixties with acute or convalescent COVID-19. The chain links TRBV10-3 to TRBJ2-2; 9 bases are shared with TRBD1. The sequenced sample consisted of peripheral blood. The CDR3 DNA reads TGTGCCATCAGGGACAGGGGAGACACCGGGGAGCTGTTTTTT. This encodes CAIRDRGDTGELFF.